One and the same sample provided the 14 T cell receptor beta chains below, sequenced in a study of early T cells in non-severe SARS-CoV-2 infection. TCRdb analysed the 5' RACE reads with MiXCR anew, one entry per CDR3 protein. This sample has about 58,000 distinct CDR3 sequences, with roughly 13% found just once. The specimen was whole blood. These TCRs come from an adult who was a healthcare worker with PCR-confirmed SARS-CoV-2 infection or an uninfected control (not recorded which).

This clonotype appeared a few times. The rearrangement links TRBV5-4 to TRBJ1-3, with D possibly being TRBD1 (6 bases). CDR1 is SGHNT and CDR2 is YYREEE in the germline V gene (reference sequence). V was shortened by 5 bases and J by 3 bases, with 12 bases between the two germline ends. There are 14 residues in the CDR3. The chain's CDR3 is CASRPTGNGNTIYF. In DNA form, the CDR3 reads TGTGCCAGCAGACCCACAGGGAATGGAAACACCATATATTTT.

This clonotype turned up a few times. The V and J genes are TRBV11-2 and TRBJ2-1; 7 bases agree with TRBD2. CDR1 is SGHAT, CDR2 FQNNGV, per germline. The V gene end was trimmed by 4 bases and the J gene end by 4 bases; junction bases not matched to a gene: 10. This CDR3 region has 16 residues. The CDR3 is CASSSLLRGSYNEQFF. The CDR3 DNA is TGTGCCAGCAGCTCCCTCCTCCGCGGGAGTTACAATGAGCAGTTCTTC.

A word on this clonotype: Relative to the germline gene, one junction end is altered; a read error may explain this. The chain links TRBV27 to TRBJ2-7, with 10 bases aligning to TRBD2. In germline, CDR1 is MNHEY, CDR2 SMNVEV (reference sequence). This CDR3 region has 14 residues. The CDR3: CASSSTQLAGIVAF. CDR3 bases: TGTGCCAGCAGTTCCACCCAACTAGCGGGGATAGTCGCCTTC.

Comment on this clonotype: A much more abundant neighbour one base away suggests this may be a read error. The rearrangement uses TRBV19 and TRBJ2-1; D is perhaps TRBD2 (5 bases). Trimming shortened V by 6 bases and J by 2 bases, and 14 bases separated the two germline ends. CDR1 and CDR2 from the germline V gene are LNHDA and SQIVND (reference sequence). The CDR3 is 15 amino acids. The CDR3 DNA follows: TGTGCCAGTAGGATGACTAACGGGCCCTACAATGAGCAGTTCTTC. Protein sequence: CASRMTNGPYNEQFF. The full variable domain, in which reference TRBV19 and TRBJ2-1 provide the parts outside the CDR3, is DGGITQSPKYLFRKEGQNVTLSCEQNLNHDAMYWYRQDPGQGLRLIYYSQIVNDFQKGDIAEGYSVSREKKESFPLTVTSAQKNPTAFYLCASRMTNGPYNEQFFGPGTRLTVL.

This clonotype has a handful of counts. The chain couples TRBV5-5 to TRBJ2-7; D not resolved. From germline, CDR1 is SGHKS and CDR2 YYEKEE (reference sequence). The CDR3 totals 14 residues. Trimming cost V 1 base and J 0 bases, with 8 bases left between them. The CDR3 protein is CASSLRLDSYEQYF. CDR3 DNA sequence: TGTGCCAGCAGCTTGCGACTGGACTCCTACGAGCAGTACTTC.

This clonotype was detected ten times or more. The V call is TRBV27, the J call TRBJ1-5; D is uncertain. The V end was cut by 0 bases, the J end by 6 bases, with 6 bases between. CDR1 and CDR2 (germline): MNHEY, SMNVEV (reference sequence). This CDR3 spans 13 amino acids. The CDR3 nucleotides are TGTGCCAGCAGTTTATCTCATGGTCAGCCCCAGCATTTT. Translated, it gives CASSLSHGQPQHF.

The chain has TRBV5-1 and TRBJ1-1, with D hard to call. CDR3 length: 12 residues. Germline V CDR1 and CDR2: SGHRS, YFSETQ. Trimming removed 3 bases from V and 8 bases from J, with 11 bases in between. The CDR3 region is CASSYGDGEAFF. CDR3 coding DNA: TGCGCCAGCAGCTATGGGGATGGAGAAGCTTTCTTT.

This clonotype was picked up many times. This chain links TRBV19 with TRBJ1-2; TRBD1 agrees at 12 bases. J gave up 5 bases and V 7 bases, and 8 bases lay outside the gene matches. The CDR3 is 15 residues long. CDR1 is LNHDA and CDR2 is SQIVND in the germline V gene (reference sequence). Here the CDR3 DNA reads TGTGCCAGTAACACCGGGACAGGGGGCAGTTATGGCTACACCTTC. Encoded protein: CASNTGTGGSYGYTF.

A few counts support this clonotype. J is TRBJ1-2 and V is TRBV12-5; maybe TRBD1 (6 bases). Trimming left V 6 bases short and J 8 bases short, with 13 bases between. From germline, CDR1 is LGHNT and CDR2 FRNRAP. CDR3 length: 12 residues. This CDR3 is CASGWQGQGYTF. The CDR3 DNA sequence: TGTGCTAGTGGCTGGCAGGGGCAAGGCTACACCTTC.

This clonotype was recorded a few times. The V call is TRBV9, the J call TRBJ2-2; D is ambiguous. V lost 7 bases and J 5 bases, leaving 12 bases between the germline ends. The V gene's germline CDR1 is SGDLS and CDR2 YYNGEE. This CDR3 is built from 13 residues. The CDR3 coding sequence is TGTGCCAGCGGGCCTAGAGCGACCGGGGAGCTGTTTTTT. Residues: CASGPRATGELFF. Supplemented by reference TRBV9 and TRBJ2-2, the full variable domain reads DSGVTQTPKHLITATGQRVTLRCSPRSGDLSVYWYQQSLDQGLQFLIQYYNGEERAKGNILERFSAQQFPDLHSELNLSSLELGDSALYFCASGPRATGELFFGEGSRLTVL.

This clonotype occurred a few times. This chain links TRBV29-1 with TRBJ2-7; TRBD1 matches at 10 bases. Germline V gene sequence: CDR1 SQVTM, CDR2 ANQGSEA. V was pared by 6 bases and J by 6 bases, with 5 bases of the junction left unmatched. The length of the CDR3 is 12 residues. The CDR3 sequence is CSVVTGGSEQYF. CDR3 DNA sequence: TGCAGCGTAGTGACAGGGGGCAGCGAGCAGTACTTC.

This clonotype was seen ten or more times. This sequence joins TRBV11-2 and TRBJ2-1; D might be TRBD1 or TRBD2, each matching 5 bases. Germline CDR1 reads SGHAT; CDR2 reads FQNNGV. The CDR3 totals 16 residues. Trimming removed 1 base from V and 9 bases from J, with 19 bases in between. DNA for the CDR3: TGTGCCAGCAGCTTAGGAGGGGCACTCAGCAGTGGTGAGCAGTTCTTC. Residues: CASSLGGALSSGEQFF. The whole variable domain, filled in from reference TRBV11-2 and TRBJ2-1, reads EAGVAQSPRYKIIEKRQSVAFWCNPISGHATLYWYQQILGQGPKLLIQFQNNGVVDDSQLPKDRFSAERLKGVDSTLKIQPAKLEDSAVYLCASSLGGALSSGEQFFGPGTRLTVL.

The CDR3 nucleotides are TGTGCCACCAGTATGGATAGCAATCAGCCCCAGCATTTT. This codes for CATSMDSNQPQHF. The chain links TRBV24-1 to TRBJ1-5; D remains ambiguous. This CDR3 region has 13 residues. The germline V gene encodes CDR1 KGHDR and CDR2 SFDVKD. Trimming cost V 6 bases and J 0 bases, with 5 bases left between them.

This clonotype was observed at least ten times. The chain links TRBV6-5 to TRBJ2-1; D gene ambiguous. CDR1 is MNHEY and CDR2 is SVGAGI in the germline V gene. V was clipped by 6 bases and J by 9 bases, with 9 bases between them. The length of the CDR3 is 11 residues. CDR3 sequence reads: CASRPRSEQFF. CDR3 nucleotides: TGTGCCAGCAGGCCTCGTTCTGAGCAGTTCTTC.